The 5 T cell receptor beta chains in this list originate from one sample, sequenced in a study of OX40 agonist ivuxolimab in advanced cancers. The method was immunoSEQ multiplex PCR; TCRdb's version includes in-frame clones alone and lacks a portion of them. The data show 75,000 to 90,000 clones, about 83% seen once. This material consisted of CD4+ or CD8+ T cells sorted from blood, taken in a trial of the OX40 agonist ivuxolimab. These receptors all come from an adult with an advanced solid tumor such as melanoma, head and neck, liver or kidney cancer.

This clone was recorded only once. This rearrangement joins TRBV2 to TRBJ2-5, with 12 bases fitting TRBD2. The V gene end was trimmed by 9 bases and the J gene end by 4 bases; junction bases not matched to a gene: 9. The CDR3 is 15 amino acids. Germline CDR1 reads SNHLY; CDR2 reads FYNNEI. DNA of the CDR3: TGTGCCAGTGACTACTCTAGCGGGAGGGGAGAGACCCAGTACTTC. This gives the protein CASDYSSGRGETQYF.

The V call is TRBV14, the J call TRBJ1-2; tentatively, D is TRBD1 (5 bases). V was shortened by 0 bases and J by 2 bases, with 10 bases between the two germline ends. This CDR3 spans 15 amino acids. Germline-derived CDR1 and CDR2 are SGHDN and FVKESK. The CDR3 coding sequence is TGTGCCAGCAGCCAAGAAGGAGGGGCCAACTATGGCTACACCTTC. Its protein is CASSQEGGANYGYTF.

The rearrangement links TRBV5-1 to TRBJ1-1; no clear D gene. V dropped 7 bases and J dropped 4 bases, with 17 bases sitting between them. Germline loops: CDR1 SGHRS, CDR2 YFSETQ. The CDR3 consists of 14 residues. The CDR3 here is CASRSQAAGTEAFF. The CDR3 DNA reads as TGCGCCAGCCGCTCCCAGGCGGCAGGCACTGAAGCTTTCTTT.

The rearrangement joins TRBV28 to TRBJ1-4, with D possibly matching TRBD1 (5 bases). CDR3 size: 14 residues. Trimming took off 3 bases at V and 8 bases at J, with 13 bases between the two ends. Germline CDR1 MDHEN, CDR2 SYDVKM. CDR3 DNA sequence: TGTGCCAGCAGTTTGTATGTGGGGGGGGAAAAACTGTTTTTT. This gives the protein CASSLYVGGEKLFF. Complete variable domain (other parts from reference TRBV28 and TRBJ1-4): DVKVTQSSRYLVKRTGEKVFLECVQDMDHENMFWYRQDPGLGLRLIYFSYDVKMKEKGDIPEGYSVSREKKERFSLILESASTNQTSMYLCASSLYVGGEKLFFGSGTQLSVL.

This sequence joins TRBV5-1 and TRBJ1-4, with TRBD1 matching over 10 bases. V trimming: 4 bases; J trimming: 0 bases; junction bases outside the gene matches: 6. Germline-derived CDR1 and CDR2 are SGHRS and YFSETQ. The CDR3 sequence is 17 residues long. CDR3 coding DNA: TGCGCCAGCAGCCCGGGACAGGGGACAGCAACTAATGAAAAACTGTTTTTT. Amino acids: CASSPGQGTATNEKLFF. The variable domain in full, with the rest retrieved from reference TRBV5-1 and TRBJ1-4, is KAGVTQTPRYLIKTRGQQVTLSCSPISGHRSVSWYQQTPGQGLQFLFEYFSETQRNKGNFPGRFSGRQFSNSRSEMNVSTLELGDSALYLCASSPGQGTATNEKLFFGSGTQLSVL.